This is a list of T cell receptor beta chains from one sample in a study of cytomegalovirus exposure and HLA in healthy donors. Profiling relied on immunoSEQ multiplex PCR, and the TCRdb table lists in-frame clones only, not all of them. Of 100,000 to 150,000 clones in the sample, 78% were seen once. The sample comprised PBMCs. These TCRs come from a man aged 25-45 years in good health and CMV-seropositive. Both conserved end residues are part of each CDR3. Fields, in order: V gene, D gene, clone size, J gene, CDR3 protein, CDR3 DNA. A D gene is named only where the DNA matches it firmly. Clone size appears in some rows only: once, few, many, or a class for an expanded clone.

>TRBV6-1|-|once|TRBJ2-1
CASSERLGRGYEQFF
TGTGCCAGCAGTGAAAGATTGGGCAGGGGATATGAGCAGTTCTTC
>TRBV4-3|TRBD2|-|TRBJ2-3
CASSQDPSGDTDTQYF
TGCGCCAGCAGCCAAGATCCTAGCGGGGACACAGATACGCAGTATTTT
>TRBV18|-|-|TRBJ2-7
CASSPPGRSYEQYF
TGTGCCAGCTCACCTCCCGGTCGCTCCTACGAGCAGTACTTC
>TRBV6-6|TRBD1|-|TRBJ1-4
CASSPGQGAGWEKLFF
TGTGCCAGCAGTCCGGGACAGGGGGCTGGATGGGAAAAACTGTTTTTT
>TRBV29-1|TRBD2|-|TRBJ2-3
CSVAPTSGSQDTQYF
TGCAGCGTCGCTCCGACTAGCGGGAGCCAAGATACGCAGTATTTT
>TRBV4-3|TRBD2|-|TRBJ2-2
CASSHTQTLAGKTNAGELFF
TGCGCCAGCAGCCACACCCAAACGCTAGCGGGGAAAACGAACGCCGGGGAGCTGTTTTTT
>TRBV19|-|-|TRBJ2-5
CASSPLRSSIKETQYF
TGTGCCAGTAGCCCCCTGCGGAGTTCAATTAAAGAGACCCAGTACTTC
>TRBV5-6|TRBD1|-|TRBJ1-1
CASSLAGTGGYTEAFF
TGTGCCAGCAGCTTGGCGGGGACAGGGGGTTACACTGAAGCTTTCTTT
>TRBV4-2|TRBD2|-|TRBJ2-5
CASSQASGGETQYF
TGTGCCAGCAGCCAAGCGTCGGGGGGAGAGACCCAGTACTTC
>TRBV20-1|-|-|TRBJ2-7
CSASLSREQYF
TGCAGTGCTAGTCTAAGCCGTGAGCAGTACTTC
>TRBV11-3|-|-|TRBJ2-1
CASSPQGSSYNEQFF
TGTGCCAGCAGCCCCCAGGGGAGCTCCTACAATGAGCAATTCTTC
>TRBV7-2|TRBD2|-|TRBJ2-5
CASSLDIAGDGETQYF
TGTGCCAGCAGCTTAGATATAGCGGGAGACGGGGAGACCCAGTACTTC
>TRBV9|-|-|TRBJ2-2
CASSAPGNGELFF
TGTGCCAGCAGCGCCCCAGGGAACGGGGAGCTGTTTTTT
>TRBV27|-|few|TRBJ2-2
CASSTGFSTGELFF
TGTGCCAGCAGTACGGGGTTTAGCACCGGGGAGCTGTTTTTT
>TRBV27|-|-|TRBJ2-5
CASIGCRYF
TGTGCCAGCATCGGGTGCCGGTACTTC
>TRBV4-3|TRBD1|-|TRBJ2-7
CASSQGEQGVYEQYF
TGCGCCAGCAGCCAAGGGGAACAGGGGGTTTACGAGCAGTACTTC
>TRBV4-1|TRBD2|-|TRBJ2-1
CASSLLAGAGDEQFF
TGCGCCAGCAGCCTTCTAGCGGGAGCGGGGGATGAGCAGTTCTTC